The 8 T cell receptor beta chains reported below all come from one sample, sequenced in a study of blood T cell repertoires in COVID-19. Sequencing used immunoSEQ multiplex PCR; TCRdb keeps in-frame clones, though not all of them. The repertoire holds around 130,000 clones, with about three quarters as singletons. Material: peripheral blood. Receptor source: a man aged 45 to 65 with acute or convalescent COVID-19.

The chain joins TRBV5-1 to TRBJ1-2; D is unresolved. This CDR3 is 13 amino acids long. CDR1 is SGHRS and CDR2 is YFSETQ in the germline V gene. The germline V and J ends were trimmed by 2 bases and 8 bases, with 13 bases remaining between them. The chain's CDR3 is CASSFGGLGGYTF. The CDR3 region has the DNA TGCGCCAGCAGCTTCGGAGGGCTTGGGGGCTACACCTTC.

This clone was seen more than once but under ten times. The J gene is TRBJ2-3, the V gene TRBV12-2; the D call of TRBD1 is as the table states it, not checked on the DNA. TRBV12-2 is a pseudogene. CDR3 length: 14 residues. As DNA, the CDR3 is TGTGCAAGTCGGAATCCCACAGGGTCAGATACGCAGTATTTT. Translated, it gives CASRNPTGSDTQYF.

This chain connects TRBV12-5 to TRBJ1-5; D gene unclear. Germline V CDR1 and CDR2: LGHNT, FRNRAP. With 6 bases removed from V and 8 bases from J, the gap between germline ends came to 11 bases. The length of the CDR3 is 12 residues. The CDR3 nucleotides read TGTGCTAGTGGCCGGTTTTTTGAGCCCCAGCATTTT. This sequence encodes CASGRFFEPQHF.

The chain is built from TRBV12-5 and TRBJ2-1, with D possibly being TRBD2 (7 bases). The CDR3 has 18 residues. Deletions cut 0 bases from V and 0 bases from J, with 15 bases between. Germline assignment: CDR1 LGHNT and CDR2 FRNRAP. CDR3 nucleotide sequence: TGTGCTAGTGGTTTGGTACTTGGGGGAGGGGGCTCCTACAATGAGCAGTTCTTC. This sequence encodes CASGLVLGGGGSYNEQFF.

The V and J genes are TRBV5-1 and TRBJ2-2; D unclear. CDR3 size: 14 residues. Germline V gives CDR1 SGHRS, CDR2 YFSETQ. The germline V and J ends were trimmed by 4 bases and 6 bases, with 13 bases remaining between them. The CDR3 is CASSPLTPAGELFF. CDR3 DNA: TGCGCCAGCAGCCCCCTGACACCTGCCGGGGAGCTGTTTTTT. Using reference TRBV5-1 and TRBJ2-2 for the parts outside the CDR3, the full variable domain is KAGVTQTPRYLIKTRGQQVTLSCSPISGHRSVSWYQQTPGQGLQFLFEYFSETQRNKGNFPGRFSGRQFSNSRSEMNVSTLELGDSALYLCASSPLTPAGELFFGEGSRLTVL.

The V call is TRBV9, the J call TRBJ2-3; 9 bases agree with TRBD2. Trimming cost V 3 bases and J 3 bases; bases outside gene matches: 5. The CDR3 is 15 amino acids. Germline values: CDR1 SGDLS, CDR2 YYNGEE. The CDR3 sequence: CASSARGGGTDTQYF. As DNA, the CDR3 is TGTGCCAGCAGCGCACGCGGGGGGGGGACAGATACGCAGTATTTT.

V is TRBV5-1 and J is TRBJ1-1; tentatively, D is TRBD1 (5 bases). Germline values: CDR1 SGHRS, CDR2 YFSETQ. This CDR3 comprises 15 residues. V was shortened by 4 bases and J by 0 bases, with 13 bases between the two germline ends. The DNA for the CDR3 is TGCGCCAGCAGCCCGACAGACTTCATGAACACTGAAGCTTTCTTT. Encoded protein: CASSPTDFMNTEAFF.

Only a few counts were recorded for this clone. J is TRBJ1-2 and V is TRBV12-3 or TRBV12-4, with TRBD1 identical over 8 bases. V shed 3 bases, J shed 3 bases, and the junction held 0 bases outside the gene matches. The CDR3 length is 13 residues. The CDR3 sequence: CASSLGQDYGYTF. DNA for the CDR3: TGTGCCAGCAGTTTGGGACAGGACTATGGCTACACCTTC.